This T cell receptor (beta chain) was identified in a study of T cells in Graves' hyperthyroidism and ophthalmopathy. Patients having uncontrolled infection, another autoimmune disease, pregnancy or lactation were not included. This clonotype came up a few times. Its antigen is unidentified. The CDR3 extends over 16 amino acids. V dropped 4 bases and J dropped 1; count of bases not matched to a gene: 9. Germline CDR1 SQVTM, CDR2 ANQGSEA. Amplified regions were TCR beta CDR3 sequences from RNA transcripts. First-round RT-PCR targeting the TCR CDR3 was performed with the HTBI primer set. TCRdb ran MiXCR on the multiplex PCR reads and lists one entry per CDR3 protein. The repertoire includes some 380,000 distinct CDR3 sequences, less than 15% of them detected once, and 20% to 25% sits in the top ten. Notes on the study in general: Most expanded thyroid clonotypes above 0.001 also appeared in blood.

The sample comprised blood. This chain joins TRBV29-1 and TRBJ1-2, with 10 nucleotides matching TRBD1. The TCR sequence derives from a man under 40 with Graves' hyperthyroidism that later progressed to Graves' ophthalmopathy. This CDR3 is CSVGDRGRRLNYGYTF. In DNA form, the CDR3 reads TGCAGCGTTGGAGACAGGGGGCGCCGGCTTAACTATGGCTACACCTTC.